This T cell receptor (beta chain) was observed in a study of shared clonotypes between healthy human individuals. Study-wide background: Every donor yielded three CD4 naive, three CD4 memory, two CD8 naive and one CD8 memory plate.

Concerning this clone itself: Antigen specificity is unknown.

General study points: Several donors held about 5% of naive CD4 clonotypes in common.

With 2 bases removed from V and 7 bases from J, the gap between germline ends came to 19 bases. The CDR3 spans 15 residues. Germline V gene lookup returns CDR1 SGHRS and CDR2 YFSETQ. Assay execution took place at the deep level. TCRdb's copy holds only in-frame clones and misses some; the assay was immunoSEQ multiplex PCR. The repertoire includes some 1.5 million clones, 95% to 99% of them detected once, and about 0.42% sits in the top ten. This sequence joins TRBV5-1 and TRBJ2-7; D unclear. Sequenced material: naive CD4+ T cells sorted from blood. Subset in this sample: CD45RA+ positively selected. This TCR derives from a young man in good health. The CDR3 loop is CASSFGLPLSGEQYF. CDR3 nucleotide sequence: TGCGCCAGCAGCTTCGGGCTCCCTCTCTCGGGTGAGCAGTACTTC.